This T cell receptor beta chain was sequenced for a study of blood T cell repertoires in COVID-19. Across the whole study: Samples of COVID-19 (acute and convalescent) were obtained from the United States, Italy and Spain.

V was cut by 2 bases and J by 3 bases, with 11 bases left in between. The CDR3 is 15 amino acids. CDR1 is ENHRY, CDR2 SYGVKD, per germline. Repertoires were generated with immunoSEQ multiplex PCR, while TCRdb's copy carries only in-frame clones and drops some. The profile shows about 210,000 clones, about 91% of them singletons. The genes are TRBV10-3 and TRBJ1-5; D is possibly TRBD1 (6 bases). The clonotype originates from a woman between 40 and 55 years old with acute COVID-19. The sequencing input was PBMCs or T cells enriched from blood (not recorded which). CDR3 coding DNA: TGTGCCATCAGTGAGGGGACAACATACAATCAGCCCCAGCATTTT. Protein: CAISEGTTYNQPQHF.